This T cell receptor (beta chain) is from a study of radiotherapy plus CTLA-4 blockade in lung cancer. Only in-frame clones appear in the TCRdb table, and some are missing; sequencing was by immunoSEQ multiplex PCR. The sample lists about 88,000 clones; approximately 75% were seen once. CTLA-4 blockade using ipilimumab, together with focal radiation, was received by patients with chemo-refractory metastatic non-small-cell lung cancer. A word on this clone: The antigen remains undetermined.

Points from the study as a whole: Researchers report tumor-derived TCR clones expanding in blood after radiotherapy plus ipilimumab.

This sample comprised peripheral blood, obtained from a patient treated with radiotherapy plus ipilimumab. The TCR sequence derives from a human donor with non-small cell lung cancer that progressed on radiotherapy plus ipilimumab.

The CDR3 protein is CASSLEVGVGEQYF. CDR3 DNA: TGTGCCAGCAGCTTAGAAGTCGGGGTTGGCGAGCAGTACTTC. V and J are TRBV7-7 and TRBJ2-7; D perhaps matches TRBD2 (5 bases). Trimming pared 1 base from V and 6 bases from J, leaving 13 bases between. The CDR3 is made up of 14 amino acids. The germline gives CDR1 SSHAT, CDR2 FNYEAQ (reference sequence).